One and the same sample provided the 18 T cell receptor beta chains below, sequenced in a study of T-cell reconstitution after alpha-beta-depleted transplantation in children. A library of TCRbeta sequences, prepared with unique molecular identifiers, was generated. TCRdb independently ran MiXCR on the PCR reads; one entry per CDR3 protein. The repertoire includes approximately 190,000 distinct CDR3 sequences, 5% to 7.5% of them detected once, and under 6% sits in the top ten. Sequences were derived from PBMCs, sampled before TCRalphabeta/CD19-depleted stem cell transplant. Receptors originate from a girl less than two years old with combined immunodeficiency, due to receive a stem cell transplant.

This clonotype was recorded at least ten times. The chain couples TRBV29-1 to TRBJ2-1; D is uncertain. The CDR3 is made up of 13 amino acids. The V gene lost 1 base and the J gene lost 4 bases, with 8 bases spanning the gap. Per germline, CDR1 SQVTM and CDR2 ANQGSEA. CDR3 sequence reads: CSVEGTSYNEQFF. CDR3 coding DNA: TGCAGCGTTGAAGGGACCTCTTACAATGAGCAGTTCTTC.

This clonotype was seen repeatedly, ten times or more. V gene TRBV29-1 combines with J gene TRBJ2-7; weak D call: TRBD2 (6 bases). The CDR3 runs 14 residues. CDR1 is SQVTM, CDR2 ANQGSEA, per germline. The ends were cut back, 7 bases at V and 2 bases at J, with 18 bases in the middle. CDR3 sequence: CSAGPGLGTYEQYF. Here the CDR3 DNA reads TGCAGCGCGGGACCGGGACTGGGGACCTACGAGCAGTACTTC.

Ten or more counts support this clonotype. This sequence joins TRBV5-6 and TRBJ1-1, with 9 bases that match TRBD1. This CDR3 comprises 15 residues. Germline loops: CDR1 SGHDT, CDR2 YYEEEE. V gave up 2 bases and J gave up 4 bases; unmatched junction bases: 6. The CDR3 sequence: CASSFTGGSGTEAFF. CDR3 DNA sequence: TGTGCCAGCAGCTTTACAGGGGGCTCGGGCACTGAAGCTTTCTTT. Supplemented by reference TRBV5-6 and TRBJ1-1, the full variable domain reads DAGVTQSPTHLIKTRGQQVTLRCSPKSGHDTVSWYQQALGQGPQFIFQYYEEEERQRGNFPDRFSGHQFPNYSSELNVNALLLGDSALYLCASSFTGGSGTEAFFGQGTRLTVV.

This clonotype was counted many times. The chain has TRBV5-1 and TRBJ2-1; the match to TRBD1 covers 10 bases. Trimming removed 0 bases from V and 7 bases from J; junction bases left unmatched: 7. The CDR3 sequence is 16 residues long. CDR1 is SGHRS and CDR2 is YFSETQ in the germline V gene. This CDR3 reads CASSLGGTGALNEQFF. The CDR3 nucleotides read TGCGCCAGCAGCTTGGGTGGGACAGGGGCGTTGAATGAGCAGTTCTTC.

This clonotype came up many times. This chain connects TRBV14 to TRBJ1-1, with D unclear. Between the trimmed V and J ends, which lost 2 bases and 5 bases, there was a span of 18 bases. CDR1 SGHDN and CDR2 FVKESK come from the germline V gene. There are 16 residues in the CDR3. DNA for the CDR3: TGTGCCAGCAGCCAACACGGTGACATAGCTGAAACTGAAGCTTTCTTT. The encoded protein is CASSQHGDIAETEAFF.

This clonotype occurred many times. The rearrangement uses TRBV4-3 and TRBJ2-7; possibly TRBD2 for D (7 bases). This CDR3 spans 14 amino acids. Looked up from germline, CDR1 is LGHNA and CDR2 is YSLEER. Trimming took off 1 base at V and 3 bases at J, with 10 bases between the two ends. CDR3: CASSQGGGGYEQYF. CDR3 nucleotides: TGCGCCAGCAGCCAAGGAGGGGGGGGCTACGAGCAGTACTTC.

This clonotype was counted at least ten times. The chain uses TRBV7-8 and TRBJ1-1; perhaps TRBD1 as D (5 bases). Trimming pared 1 base from V and 7 bases from J, leaving 10 bases between. CDR3 length: 13 residues. CDR1 SGHVS and CDR2 FQNEAQ come from the germline V gene. DNA for the CDR3: TGTGCCAGCAGCTTAGGGGGCTGGATTGAAGCTTTCTTT. The encoded protein is CASSLGGWIEAFF.

Many counts were recorded for this clonotype. The V gene is TRBV6-5, the J gene TRBJ2-1; the D gene is possibly TRBD2 (5 bases). The germline V gene encodes CDR1 MNHEY and CDR2 SVGAGI. The CDR3 extends over 15 amino acids. V dropped 2 bases and J dropped 3 bases, with 11 bases sitting between them. DNA for the CDR3: TGTGCCAGCAGTTACGATTTGAGGGACTACAATGAGCAGTTCTTC. Its protein product is CASSYDLRDYNEQFF.

This clonotype has ten or more counts. V is TRBV4-1 and J is TRBJ2-2, with 9 bases that match TRBD2. Germline CDR1 and CDR2: MGHRA and YSYEKL. The V gene end was trimmed by 4 bases and the J gene end by 7 bases; junction bases not matched to a gene: 10. This CDR3 has 16 amino acids. CDR3 sequence reads: CASSPSDIAGDGELFF. CDR3 nucleotide sequence: TGCGCCAGCAGCCCCTCCGATATAGCGGGAGACGGGGAGCTGTTTTTT.

This clonotype was recorded at least ten times. This chain links TRBV10-3 with TRBJ1-3, with 8 bases aligning to TRBD1. CDR3 length: 15 amino acids. Germline CDR1 reads ENHRY; CDR2 reads SYGVKD. The V and J ends lost 7 bases and 0 bases, in that order; junction bases with no gene match: 5. The CDR3 spells CAINAGTGSGNTIYF. CDR3 DNA sequence: TGTGCCATCAACGCCGGGACAGGCTCTGGAAACACCATATATTTT.

Concerning this clonotype itself: This may stem from a read error, because a much larger clone lies one nucleotide away. No conserved phenylalanine or tryptophan is present at the end of the CDR3, so a read error is the likely explanation. The genes are TRBV12-3 or TRBV12-4 and TRBJ2-1; the D gene is possibly TRBD2 (6 bases). Trimming removed 3 bases at V and 6 bases at J, with 15 bases between. CDR3 length: 15 amino acids. The DNA for the CDR3 is TGTGCCAGCAGTTTCTCGGGACTTAGCCCCAATGAGCAGTTCTAC. Amino acids: CASSFSGLSPNEQFY.

This clonotype appeared a few times. This chain links TRBV9 with TRBJ1-6, with unresolved D. The CDR3 sequence is 17 residues long. V dropped 0 bases and J dropped 5 bases, with 15 bases sitting between them. Germline CDR1 and CDR2: SGDLS and YYNGEE. DNA for the CDR3: TGTGCCAGCAGCGTAGAGGAGGGCCCGACCCATAATTCACCCCTCCACTTT. Residues: CASSVEEGPTHNSPLHF.

Only a few counts were recorded for this clonotype. The rearrangement links TRBV5-1 to TRBJ2-7; D not certain. V was shortened by 4 bases and J by 4 bases, with 21 bases between the two germline ends. The CDR3 spans 16 residues. Germline CDR1 SGHRS, CDR2 YFSETQ. CDR3: CASSLRRPQDGYEQYF. The DNA of the CDR3 is TGCGCCAGCAGCCTCAGGCGTCCCCAGGATGGATACGAGCAGTACTTC.

There are a few counts of this clonotype. V and J are TRBV5-1 and TRBJ2-1; 13 bases match TRBD2. CDR3 size: 17 residues. Germline CDR1 and CDR2: SGHRS and YFSETQ. V was clipped by 3 bases and J by 7 bases; unmatched bases: 10. The CDR3 region is CASSWSGLAGAPNEQFF. The CDR3 DNA reads as TGCGCCAGCAGCTGGTCAGGACTAGCGGGGGCCCCAAATGAGCAGTTCTTC.

The table lists this clonotype with many counts. The chain has TRBV5-5 and TRBJ1-2, with D hard to call. Germline-derived CDR1 and CDR2 are SGHKS and YYEKEE (reference sequence). The CDR3 covers 16 residues. Between the trimmed V and J ends, which lost 2 bases and 0 bases, there was a span of 14 bases. The CDR3, as DNA: TGTGCCAGCAGCTTCACCCCGGGGAGGACTAACTATGGCTACACCTTC. It codes for CASSFTPGRTNYGYTF.

This clonotype was counted at least ten times. V and J are TRBV15 and TRBJ2-2; D possibly corresponds to TRBD2 (6 bases). The CDR3 runs to 16 residues. Germline values: CDR1 LNHNV, CDR2 YYDKDF (reference sequence). Trimming pared 1 base from V and 3 bases from J, leaving 12 bases between. CDR3 coding DNA: TGTGCCACCAGCAGAGTCGGGGGAGGCTACACCGGGGAGCTGTTTTTT. This sequence encodes CATSRVGGGYTGELFF.

This chain links TRBV10-2 with TRBJ2-3; D may be TRBD1 or TRBD2 (5 bases each). CDR1 WSHSY and CDR2 SAAADI come from the germline V gene. This CDR3 is 12 amino acids long. V lost 6 bases and J lost 5, with 9 bases in between. CDR3 in amino acids: CASRGVEDTQYF. CDR3 bases: TGCGCCAGCAGGGGGGTGGAAGATACGCAGTATTTT.

Ten or more counts support this clonotype. V gene TRBV29-1 combines with J gene TRBJ2-7; 8 bases match TRBD2. V lost 3 bases, J lost 4 bases, and 14 bases stayed unmatched. This CDR3 comprises 16 residues. Germline CDR1 and CDR2: SQVTM and ANQGSEA. The DNA for the CDR3 is TGCAGCGTTGACGCGTCCATCCGGGAGGGATCGTACGAGCAGTACTTC. This codes for CSVDASIREGSYEQYF.